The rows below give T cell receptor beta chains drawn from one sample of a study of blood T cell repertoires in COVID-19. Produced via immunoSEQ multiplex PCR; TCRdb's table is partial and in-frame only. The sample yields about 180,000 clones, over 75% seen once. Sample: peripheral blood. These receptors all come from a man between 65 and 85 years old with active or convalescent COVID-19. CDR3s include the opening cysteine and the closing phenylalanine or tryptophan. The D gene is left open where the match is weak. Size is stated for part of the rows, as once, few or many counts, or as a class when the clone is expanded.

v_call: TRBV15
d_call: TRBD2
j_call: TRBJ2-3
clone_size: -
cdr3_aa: CATSRTSGLALSPVATDTQYF
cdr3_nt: TGTGCCACCAGCCGTACCAGTGGACTAGCGTTGTCCCCGGTAGCCACAGATACGCAGTATTTT

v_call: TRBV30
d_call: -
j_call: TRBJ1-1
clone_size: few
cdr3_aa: CAWTMTNTEAFF
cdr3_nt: TGTGCCTGGACCATGACAAACACTGAAGCTTTCTTT

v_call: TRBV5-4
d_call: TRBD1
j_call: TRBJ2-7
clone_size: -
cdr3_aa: CASSLWDRSYEQYF
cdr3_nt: TGTGCCAGCAGCTTGTGGGACAGGTCCTACGAGCAGTACTTC

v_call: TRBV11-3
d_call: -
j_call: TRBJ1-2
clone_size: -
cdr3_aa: CASSWSGTGQTF
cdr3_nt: TGTGCCAGCAGCTGGAGCGGTACGGGTCAGACCTTC

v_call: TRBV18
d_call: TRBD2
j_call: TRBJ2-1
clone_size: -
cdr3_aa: CASSLAGLAGSYNEQFF
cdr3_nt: TGTGCCAGCTCACTCGCCGGGTTAGCGGGGTCCTACAATGAGCAGTTCTTC

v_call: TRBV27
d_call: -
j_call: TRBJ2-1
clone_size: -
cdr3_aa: CASRSPRDLYNEQFF
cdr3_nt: TGTGCCAGCAGAAGTCCCCGGGACTTATACAATGAGCAGTTCTTC

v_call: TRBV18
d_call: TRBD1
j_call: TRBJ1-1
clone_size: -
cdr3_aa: CASSKGQDSAEAFF
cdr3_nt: TGTGCCAGCTCAAAGGGACAGGATTCGGCTGAAGCTTTCTTT

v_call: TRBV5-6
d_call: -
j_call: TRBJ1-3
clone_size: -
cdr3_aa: CASSLTPGAGNTIYF
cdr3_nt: TGTGCCAGCAGCTTGACTCCAGGGGCCGGAAACACCATATATTTT

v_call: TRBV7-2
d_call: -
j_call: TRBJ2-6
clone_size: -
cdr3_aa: CASRPPGSRGANVLTF
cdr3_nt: TGTGCCAGCAGGCCACCCGGGTCCCGGGGGGCCAACGTCCTGACTTTC

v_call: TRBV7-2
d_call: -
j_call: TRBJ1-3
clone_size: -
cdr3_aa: CASSLRSRSDSGNTIYF
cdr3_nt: TGTGCCAGCAGCTTACGGAGCCGGTCAGACTCTGGAAACACCATATATTTT

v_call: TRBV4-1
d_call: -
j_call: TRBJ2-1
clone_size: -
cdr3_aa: CASSQTGSGYNEQFF
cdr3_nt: TGCGCCAGCAGCCAGACAGGTAGTGGGTACAATGAGCAGTTCTTC

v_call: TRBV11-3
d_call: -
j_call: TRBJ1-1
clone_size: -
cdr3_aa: CASSLLPLSEAFF
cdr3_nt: TGTGCCAGCAGCTTACTCCCACTGAGTGAAGCTTTCTTT

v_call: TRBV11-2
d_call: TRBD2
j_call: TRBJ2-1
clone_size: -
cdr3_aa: CASSLSGRAFFPDEQFF
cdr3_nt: TGTGCCAGCAGCCTTAGCGGGAGGGCCTTTTTTCCCGATGAGCAGTTCTTC

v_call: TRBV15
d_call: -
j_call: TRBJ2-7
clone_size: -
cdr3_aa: CATSRELAQSYEQYF
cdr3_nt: TGTGCCACCAGCAGAGAACTAGCTCAATCCTACGAGCAGTACTTC

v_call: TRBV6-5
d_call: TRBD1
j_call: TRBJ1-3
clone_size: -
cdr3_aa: CASSYRSSTGRNTIYF
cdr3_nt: TGTGCCAGCAGTTACCGTTCCTCGACAGGGAGAAACACCATATATTTT

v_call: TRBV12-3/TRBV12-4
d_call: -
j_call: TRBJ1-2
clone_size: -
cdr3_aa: CASSLGSHYGYTF
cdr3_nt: TGTGCCAGCAGTTTGGGCAGCCACTATGGCTACACCTTC

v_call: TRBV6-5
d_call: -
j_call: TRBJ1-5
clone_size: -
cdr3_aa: CASSYDSQGFQPQHF
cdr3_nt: TGTGCCAGCAGTTACGATTCTCAGGGTTTTCAGCCCCAGCATTTT

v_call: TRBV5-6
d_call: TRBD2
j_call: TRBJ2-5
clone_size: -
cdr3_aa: CATAGGGTGETQYF
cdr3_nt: TGTGCCACCGCGGGAGGAGGGACGGGAGAGACCCAGTACTTC

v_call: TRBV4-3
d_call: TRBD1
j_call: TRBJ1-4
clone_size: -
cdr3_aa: CASSQDDRDGEKLFF
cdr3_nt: TGCGCCAGCAGCCAAGACGACAGGGACGGGGAAAAACTGTTTTTT

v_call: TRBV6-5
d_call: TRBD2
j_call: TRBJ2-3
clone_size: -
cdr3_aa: CASSYGTSPSTDTQYF
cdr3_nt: TGTGCCAGCAGTTACGGGACTAGCCCTAGCACAGATACGCAGTATTTT

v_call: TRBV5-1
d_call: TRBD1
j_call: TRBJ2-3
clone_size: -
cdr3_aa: CASSHGQGSTDTQYF
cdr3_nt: TGCGCCAGCAGCCATGGACAGGGTAGCACAGATACGCAGTATTTT

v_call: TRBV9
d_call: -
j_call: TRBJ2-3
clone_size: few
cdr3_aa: CASSVGGLRADTQYF
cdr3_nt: TGTGCCAGCAGCGTAGGGGGGCTGAGGGCAGATACGCAGTATTTT

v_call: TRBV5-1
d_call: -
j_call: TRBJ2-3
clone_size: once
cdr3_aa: CASSLESVSTDTQYF
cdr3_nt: TGCGCCAGCAGCTTGGAGTCAGTTAGCACAGATACGCAGTATTTT

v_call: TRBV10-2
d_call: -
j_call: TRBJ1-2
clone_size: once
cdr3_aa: CASSDWYRAGYGYTF
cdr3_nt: TGCGCCAGCAGTGATTGGTACAGGGCTGGCTATGGCTACACCTTC

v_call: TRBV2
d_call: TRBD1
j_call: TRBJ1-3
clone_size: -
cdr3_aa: CASSVEGADGNTIYF
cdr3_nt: TGTGCCAGCAGTGTAGAGGGGGCAGATGGAAACACCATATATTTT

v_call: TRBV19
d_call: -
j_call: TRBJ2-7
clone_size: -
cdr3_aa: CASRKTVVASYEQYF
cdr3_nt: TGTGCCAGTAGGAAGACGGTCGTAGCCTCCTACGAGCAGTACTTC

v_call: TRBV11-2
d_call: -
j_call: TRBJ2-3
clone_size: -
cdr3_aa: CASSLATRDTDTQYF
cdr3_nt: TGTGCCAGCAGCTTAGCTACGCGGGACACAGATACGCAGTATTTT

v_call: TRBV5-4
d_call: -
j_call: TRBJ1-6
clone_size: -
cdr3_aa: CASSLDRQPLYF
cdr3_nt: TGTGCCAGCAGCTTGGACAGGCAACCCCTCTACTTT

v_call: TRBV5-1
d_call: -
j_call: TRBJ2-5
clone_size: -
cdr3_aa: CASSFGGGGAGTQYF
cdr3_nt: TGCGCCAGCAGCTTCGGTGGAGGGGGCGCAGGGACCCAGTACTTC

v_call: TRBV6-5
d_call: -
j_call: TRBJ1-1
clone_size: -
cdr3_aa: CASSSRTGPNTEAFF
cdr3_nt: TGTGCCAGCAGTTCCCGAACAGGACCGAACACTGAAGCTTTCTTT

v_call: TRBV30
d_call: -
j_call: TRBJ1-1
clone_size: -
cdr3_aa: CAWSRGGVDTEAFF
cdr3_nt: TGTGCCTGGAGTCGGGGGGGCGTCGATACTGAAGCTTTCTTT

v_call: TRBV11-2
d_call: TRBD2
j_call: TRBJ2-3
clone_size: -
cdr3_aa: CASSLPPAGGGTDTQYF
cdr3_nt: TGTGCCAGCAGCTTACCCCCGGCTGGGGGGGGGACAGATACGCAGTATTTT

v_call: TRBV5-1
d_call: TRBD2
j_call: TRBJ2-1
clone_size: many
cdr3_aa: CASSARLAGRNEQFF
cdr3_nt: TGCGCCAGCAGCGCCAGACTAGCGGGGAGAAATGAGCAGTTCTTC

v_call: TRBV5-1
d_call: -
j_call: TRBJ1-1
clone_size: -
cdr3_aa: CASSVGGGPQGTEAFF
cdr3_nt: TGCGCCAGCAGCGTAGGCGGCGGCCCACAGGGCACTGAAGCTTTCTTT

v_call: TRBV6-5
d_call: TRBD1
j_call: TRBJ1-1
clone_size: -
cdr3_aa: CASSLTGGADTEAFF
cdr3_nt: TGTGCCAGCAGTTTGACAGGGGGCGCGGACACTGAAGCTTTCTTT

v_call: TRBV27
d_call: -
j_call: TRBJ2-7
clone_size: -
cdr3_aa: CASSLMGRVLSNSYEQYF
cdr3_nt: TGTGCCAGCAGTTTAATGGGCAGGGTTCTGTCTAACTCCTACGAGCAGTACTTC

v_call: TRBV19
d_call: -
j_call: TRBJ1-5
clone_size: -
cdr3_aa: CASSIGRDSGYNQPQHF
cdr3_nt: TGTGCCAGTAGTATAGGACGAGACAGTGGTTACAATCAGCCCCAGCATTTT

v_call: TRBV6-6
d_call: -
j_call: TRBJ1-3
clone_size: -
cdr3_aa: CASSYEVGHSGNTIYF
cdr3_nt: TGTGCCAGCAGTTACGAGGTGGGGCACTCTGGAAACACCATATATTTT

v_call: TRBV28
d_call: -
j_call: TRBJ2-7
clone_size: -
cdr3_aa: CASSLGHEQYF
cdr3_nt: TGTGCCAGCAGTTTGGGCCACGAGCAGTACTTC

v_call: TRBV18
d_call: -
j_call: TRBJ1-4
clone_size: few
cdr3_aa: CASSPGVRPEKLFF
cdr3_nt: TGTGCCAGCTCACCCGGGGTTCGTCCGGAAAAACTGTTTTTT

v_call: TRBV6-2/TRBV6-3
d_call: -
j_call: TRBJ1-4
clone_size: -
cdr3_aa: CASSYRGGTNEKLFF
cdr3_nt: TGTGCCAGCAGTTATCGTGGGGGCACTAATGAAAAACTGTTTTTT

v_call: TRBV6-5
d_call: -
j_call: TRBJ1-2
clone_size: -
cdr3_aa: CASSYNRVHGYTF
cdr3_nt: TGTGCCAGCAGTTACAACAGGGTTCATGGCTACACCTTC

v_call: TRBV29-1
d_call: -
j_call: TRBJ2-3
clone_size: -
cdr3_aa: CSVSVPGPDTQYF
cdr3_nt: -

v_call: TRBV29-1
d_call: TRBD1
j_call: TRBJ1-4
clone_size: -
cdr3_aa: CSAGQGHEKLFF
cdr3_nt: TGCAGCGCTGGACAGGGTCACGAAAAACTGTTTTTT

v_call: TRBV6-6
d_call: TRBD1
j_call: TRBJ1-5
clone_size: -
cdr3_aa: CASRRRTGASNQPQHF
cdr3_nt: TGTGCCAGCAGGCGGAGGACAGGGGCCAGCAATCAGCCCCAGCATTTT